This T cell receptor (beta chain) was captured in a study of blood T cell repertoires in COVID-19. Study as a whole: Researchers got acute and convalescent COVID-19 samples from the United States, Italy and Spain. In each case, the material was cDNA or gDNA derived from T cells, B-cell-depleted T cells, or PBMCs.

Seattle cases were enrolled at active infection and followed longitudinally. CDR1 and CDR2 from the germline V gene are SGHRS and YFSETQ. The CDR3 runs to 16 residues. V shed 3 bases, J shed 1 base, and the junction held 6 bases outside the gene matches. Profiling relied on immunoSEQ multiplex PCR, and the TCRdb table lists in-frame clones only, not all of them. The sample lists about 130,000 clones, around 70% occurring once. The sample was peripheral blood. The V gene is TRBV5-1, the J gene TRBJ2-7; 11 bases are shared with TRBD2. This sequence was found in an elderly man with COVID-19, enrolled during active disease. The CDR3 sequence: CASSYFTSGRSYEQYF. The CDR3 DNA is TGCGCCAGCAGCTACTTCACTAGCGGGAGATCCTACGAGCAGTACTTC.